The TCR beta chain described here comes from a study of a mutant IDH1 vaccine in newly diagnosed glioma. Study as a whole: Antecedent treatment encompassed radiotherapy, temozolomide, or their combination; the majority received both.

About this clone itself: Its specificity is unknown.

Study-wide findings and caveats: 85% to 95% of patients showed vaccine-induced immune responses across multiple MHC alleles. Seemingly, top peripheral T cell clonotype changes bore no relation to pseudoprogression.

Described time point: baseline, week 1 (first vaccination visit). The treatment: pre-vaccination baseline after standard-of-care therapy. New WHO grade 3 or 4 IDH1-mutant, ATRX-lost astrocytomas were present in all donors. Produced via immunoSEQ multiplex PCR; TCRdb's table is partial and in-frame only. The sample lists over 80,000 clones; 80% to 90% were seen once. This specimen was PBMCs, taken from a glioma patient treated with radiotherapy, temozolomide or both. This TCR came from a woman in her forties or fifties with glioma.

Here the CDR3 DNA reads TGTGCCAGCAGTTCCCAGGGGGGCCGCCTTAAAGAGACCCAGTACTTC. Amino acid sequence: CASSSQGGRLKETQYF. The chain joins TRBV28 to TRBJ2-5; maybe TRBD1 (7 bases). Deletions cut 4 bases from V and 3 bases from J, with 18 bases between. The germline V gene has CDR1 MDHEN and CDR2 SYDVKM. This CDR3 has 16 amino acids.